The 30 T cell receptor beta chains presented below share a single source sample, sequenced in a study of T-cell reconstitution after alpha-beta-depleted transplantation in children. The authors prepared the TCRbeta library with unique molecular identifiers. A single record per CDR3 protein comes from TCRdb applying MiXCR to the PCR reads. The table includes roughly 89,000 distinct CDR3 sequences, 9% to 15% detected once. This specimen consisted of PBMCs from the stem cell graft donor, obtained from the stem cell graft. The receptors stem from a human donor who donated a stem cell graft to a child with inherited bone marrow failure.

This clonotype was seen only once. The rearrangement links TRBV7-9 to TRBJ1-6; possibly TRBD1 for D (5 bases). The CDR3 sequence is 14 residues long. Per germline, CDR1 SEHNR and CDR2 FQNEAQ (reference sequence). The V end was cut by 0 bases, the J end by 7 bases, with 7 bases between. CDR3 nucleotides: TGTGCCAGCAGCTTAGCAGGGGCCAATTCACCCCTCCACTTT. Amino acid sequence: CASSLAGANSPLHF.

This clonotype was observed a few times. The rearrangement uses TRBV5-4 and TRBJ2-1, with 14 bases lining up with TRBD2. Losses at the gene ends were 5 bases for V and 9 bases for J; bases not matched to a gene: 7. CDR1 and CDR2 (germline): SGHNT, YYREEE (reference sequence). This CDR3 spans 15 amino acids. The CDR3 DNA sequence: TGTGCCAGCAGATCCGGGACTAGCGGGAGTCGTGAGCAGTTCTTC. Translating gives CASRSGTSGSREQFF.

In regard to this clonotype: A much more abundant neighbour one base away suggests this may be a read error. V and J are TRBV20-1 and TRBJ2-3, with 10 positions matching TRBD2. CDR3 length equals 15 residues. J gave up 5 bases and V 6 bases, and 11 bases lay outside the gene matches. From germline, CDR1 is DFQATT and CDR2 SNEGSKA (reference sequence). The CDR3 protein is CSAGPLAGAGDTQYF. DNA for the CDR3: TGCAGTGCCGGACCCCTAGCGGGGGCAGGAGATACGCAGTATTTT.

This clonotype was recorded many times. The chain joins TRBV20-1 to TRBJ2-2, with TRBD2 matching over 8 bases. The CDR3 is made up of 14 amino acids. Trimming removed 5 bases from V and 7 bases from J; junction bases left unmatched: 9. CDR1 and CDR2 (germline): DFQATT, SNEGSKA (reference sequence). CDR3 amino acids: CSAGRGGSGGELFF. CDR3 sequence (DNA): TGCAGTGCTGGACGCGGGGGGTCTGGCGGGGAGCTGTTTTTT.

The chain combines TRBV7-9 with TRBJ1-1; no reliable D call. The CDR3 has 11 amino acids. CDR1 is SEHNR and CDR2 is FQNEAQ in the germline V gene (reference sequence). Here the CDR3 DNA reads TGTGTCCCATATTTATACACTGAAGCTTTCTTT. Protein sequence: CVPYLYTEAFF.

This clonotype was detected ten times or more. This rearrangement joins TRBV19 to TRBJ1-5, with 8 bases fitting TRBD1. The CDR3 is 15 amino acids. V shed 4 bases and J 2 bases; nucleotides not matched to a gene: 4. Germline lookup yields CDR1 LNHDA and CDR2 SQIVND (reference sequence). The CDR3 is CASSSPGQGNQPQHF. Written as DNA, the CDR3 is TGTGCCAGTAGTAGCCCGGGACAGGGCAATCAGCCCCAGCATTTT.

This rearrangement joins TRBV20-1 to TRBJ2-1, with D possibly called TRBD1 or TRBD2 (5 bases each). Between the trimmed V and J ends, which lost 2 bases and 9 bases, there was a span of 14 bases. CDR1 is DFQATT, CDR2 SNEGSKA, per germline (reference sequence). This CDR3 has 13 amino acids. CDR3 bases: TGCAGTGCTAGATATGTGAGGGGCAGTGAGCAGTTCTTC. Protein sequence: CSARYVRGSEQFF.

The J gene is TRBJ2-1, the V gene TRBV5-1; 9 nucleotides agree with TRBD2. V shed 0 bases and J 4 bases; nucleotides not matched to a gene: 5. This CDR3 has 16 residues. The germline V gene has CDR1 SGHRS and CDR2 YFSETQ. The CDR3 nucleotides read TGCGCCAGCAGCTTGGCGGCTAGCGGGGCGTACAATGAGCAGTTCTTC. Translation gives CASSLAASGAYNEQFF.

The sample holds many counts of this clonotype. This rearrangement joins TRBV5-1 to TRBJ1-4; D is uncertain. The CDR3 runs 14 residues. V lost 0 bases to trimming and J lost 8 bases, with 11 bases between them. Per the germline V gene, CDR1 is SGHRS and CDR2 is YFSETQ. CDR3 coding DNA: TGCGCCAGCAGCTTGGGCCCAGGTGGCGAAAAACTGTTTTTT. Translated: CASSLGPGGEKLFF.

This clonotype showed up many times. This chain joins TRBV19 and TRBJ2-1, with 9 bases lining up with TRBD2. CDR3 length: 16 amino acids. The germline gives CDR1 LNHDA, CDR2 SQIVND (reference sequence). Unmatched junction bases numbered 5, after V lost 5 bases and J lost 0 bases. This CDR3 reads CASSVGLAYSYNEQFF. DNA of the CDR3: TGTGCCAGTAGTGTCGGACTAGCGTACTCCTACAATGAGCAGTTCTTC.

This clonotype came up many times. The chain recombines TRBV12-3 or TRBV12-4 with TRBJ1-5, with TRBD1 matching 9 bases. The length of the CDR3 is 15 residues. Unmatched junction bases numbered 2, after V lost 4 bases and J lost 1 base. The CDR3: CASSWGQGSNQPQHF. The CDR3 region has the DNA TGTGCCAGCAGTTGGGGACAGGGCAGCAATCAGCCCCAGCATTTT.

About this clonotype: The junction differs from germline at one of its ends, possibly a read error. This sequence joins TRBV7-9 and TRBJ2-3; 10 bases map to TRBD2. CDR1 SEHNR and CDR2 FQNEAQ come from the germline V gene (reference sequence). The CDR3 sequence is 16 residues long. The CDR3 region is CPSSLRLAGVSDTQYF. CDR3 in DNA: TGTCCCAGCAGCTTACGGCTAGCGGGAGTATCAGATACGCAGTATTTT.

This clonotype was observed at least ten times. This chain links TRBV4-3 with TRBJ2-5; D may correspond to TRBD1 or TRBD2 (5 bases each). The CDR3 is 15 residues long. The germline V gene encodes CDR1 LGHNA and CDR2 YSLEER. The germline V and J ends were trimmed by 0 bases and 3 bases, with 11 bases remaining between them. The CDR3 protein is CASSQDRGDEETQYF. DNA for the CDR3: TGCGCCAGCAGCCAAGATCGGGGCGACGAAGAGACCCAGTACTTC.

This clonotype was observed a single time. This sequence joins TRBV6-6 and TRBJ2-7; 8 positions agree with TRBD1. This CDR3 spans 14 amino acids. CDR1 MNHNY and CDR2 SVGAGI come from the germline V gene (reference sequence). V lost 5 bases, J lost 4 bases, and 7 bases stayed unmatched. The CDR3 coding sequence is TGTGCCAGCAGTACGGACAGGGTGGGGTACGAGCAGTACTTC. Protein: CASSTDRVGYEQYF.

This clonotype was picked up many times. The V call is TRBV5-1, the J call TRBJ2-1, with 10 bases identical to TRBD1. V shed 4 bases, J shed 1 base, and the junction held 5 bases outside the gene matches. Germline values: CDR1 SGHRS, CDR2 YFSETQ. The CDR3 spans 16 residues. CDR3 sequence reads: CASSAGQGVSYNEQFF. CDR3 sequence (DNA): TGCGCCAGCAGCGCCGGACAGGGGGTATCCTACAATGAGCAGTTCTTC.

This clonotype was counted ten times or more. This chain links TRBV7-2 with TRBJ2-5, with 9 nucleotides matching TRBD1. With V trimmed by 5 bases and J by 5 bases, 6 bases remained unmatched. From germline, CDR1 is SGHTA and CDR2 FQGNSA. This CDR3 spans 14 amino acids. The CDR3 DNA follows: TGTGCCAGCAGCCCGGGACAGGGAGGGGAGACCCAGTACTTC. Translation gives CASSPGQGGETQYF.

The table lists this clonotype with a few counts. CDR3 sequence reads: CSVGGPGDTQYF. Written as DNA, the CDR3 is TGCAGCGTTGGGGGACCGGGGGATACGCAGTATTTT. The chain uses TRBV29-1 and TRBJ2-3; either TRBD1 or TRBD2 may supply D (5 bases each). Trimming left V 4 bases short and J 6 bases short, with 11 bases between. There are 12 residues in the CDR3. Germline V gives CDR1 SQVTM, CDR2 ANQGSEA.

The table lists this clonotype with many counts. The germline gene is not matched at one end of the junction; a read error may be the cause. The rearrangement links TRBV7-2 to TRBJ2-3; TRBD2 agrees at 7 bases. CDR1 and CDR2 (germline): SGHTA, FQGNSA. The CDR3 has 15 residues. CDR3: CASTERGLHADTQYF. The DNA of the CDR3 is TGTGCGAGCACAGAGCGGGGACTACACGCAGATACGCAGTATTTT.

As for this clonotype: The junction and the germline gene differ at one end; a read error may be behind it. The chain employs TRBV5-4 and TRBJ1-2, with D hard to call. From germline, CDR1 is SGHNT and CDR2 YYREEE (reference sequence). CDR3 length equals 12 residues. The CDR3 loop reads CASSLGDQSPHF. DNA of the CDR3: TGTGCCAGCAGCTTGGGTGACCAAAGTCCCCACTTC.

This clonotype has ten or more counts. J is TRBJ1-2 and V is TRBV7-9; TRBD1 matches 10 bases. The germline V gene has CDR1 SEHNR and CDR2 FQNEAQ (reference sequence). This CDR3 comprises 14 residues. V shed 3 bases and J 6 bases; nucleotides not matched to a gene: 4. CDR3: CASSFPGQGNGYTF. For the CDR3, the DNA is TGTGCCAGCAGCTTCCCGGGACAGGGGAATGGCTACACCTTC.

Many counts were recorded for this clonotype. This chain joins TRBV27 and TRBJ1-5, with D possibly TRBD1 on 6 matching bases. V was shortened by 8 bases and J by 2 bases, with 19 bases between the two germline ends. Germline V gene sequence: CDR1 MNHEY, CDR2 SMNVEV (reference sequence). The CDR3 length is 16 residues. CDR3: CASRPGAQMGNQPQHF. The CDR3 nucleotides are TGTGCCAGCCGGCCGGGGGCGCAGATGGGCAATCAGCCCCAGCATTTT.

The J gene is TRBJ1-6, the V gene TRBV7-2; D is ambiguous. This CDR3 region has 12 residues. Germline-derived CDR1 and CDR2 are SGHTA and FQGNSA. V lost 5 bases, J lost 17 bases, and 16 bases lay in between. As DNA, the CDR3 is TGTGCCAGCAGCCTCCCGGAGGGCCCCTTCCACTTT. This sequence encodes CASSLPEGPFHF.

The table lists this clonotype with many counts. The chain combines TRBV7-9 with TRBJ2-7, with D possibly TRBD1 on 6 matching bases. This CDR3 has 11 amino acids. The germline V and J ends were trimmed by 11 bases and 5 bases, with 13 bases remaining between them. Germline values: CDR1 SEHNR, CDR2 FQNEAQ (reference sequence). The DNA for the CDR3 is TGTGCCCTTGAGGGGGTGAACGAGCAGTACTTC. Translating gives CALEGVNEQYF.

With regard to this clonotype: A much larger clone sits a single nucleotide away, making a read error possible. The chain links TRBV12-3 or TRBV12-4 to TRBJ2-2; D gene uncertain. CDR3 length equals 13 residues. The CDR3 here is CACRSHNTGELFF. In nucleotides, the CDR3 is TGTGCCTGCAGGTCGCATAACACCGGAGAGCTGTTTTTT.

This clonotype was seen at least ten times. This chain links TRBV7-2 with TRBJ2-7; TRBD1 matches 8 bases. The CDR3 is made up of 15 amino acids. The germline CDR1 and CDR2 sequences are SGHTA and FQGNSA. Trimming removed 5 bases from V and 2 bases from J; junction bases left unmatched: 8. CDR3 DNA sequence: TGTGCCAGCAGCCCCAGGGGGCGACAGGCCTACGAGCAGTACTTC. This encodes CASSPRGRQAYEQYF.

In this sample, this clonotype turned up many times. The chain is built from TRBV5-1 and TRBJ1-3, with a tentative D call TRBD1 (5 bases). Germline V gene data show CDR1 as SGHRS and CDR2 as YFSETQ. The CDR3 runs to 17 residues. V was trimmed by 4 bases and J by 2 bases, leaving 19 bases between them. The CDR3 nucleotides read TGCGCCAGCAGCCCTGGGGACGGCGACCTGGCTGGAAACACCATATATTTT. This sequence encodes CASSPGDGDLAGNTIYF.

This clonotype has at least ten counts. Lacking the conserved final phenylalanine or tryptophan, this CDR3 likely reflects a read error. This chain uses TRBV5-1 with TRBJ1-2; D not certain. Germline assignment: CDR1 SGHRS and CDR2 YFSETQ. Between the trimmed V and J ends, which lost 3 bases and 2 bases, there was a span of 5 bases. This CDR3 has 12 residues. The DNA for the CDR3 is TGCGCCAGCAGCTGGGGAAACTATGGCTACACCTCC. Translation: CASSWGNYGYTS.

V is TRBV7-2 and J is TRBJ2-2; D call uncertain. CDR1 and CDR2 (germline): SGHTA, FQGNSA. This CDR3 spans 13 amino acids. Trimming removed 7 bases from V and 7 bases from J, with 13 bases in between. The CDR3 nucleotides are TGTGCCAGCACTGTCCAAAGGAACGGGGAGCTGTTTTTT. Its protein product is CASTVQRNGELFF.

This chain links TRBV30 with TRBJ2-6, with D possibly called TRBD1 or TRBD2 (5 bases each). Germline V gene data show CDR1 as GTSNPN and CDR2 as SVGIG (reference sequence). Between the trimmed V and J ends, which lost 2 bases and 0 bases, there was a span of 14 bases. CDR3 length: 17 amino acids. In DNA form, the CDR3 reads TGTGCCTGGAGTAAAGGGCTTGGGACCTCTGGGGCCAACGTCCTGACTTTC. Its translation is CAWSKGLGTSGANVLTF.

This clonotype occurred a few times. The chain carries TRBV6-4 and TRBJ1-6; 8 bases align to TRBD1. Losses at the gene ends were 9 bases for V and 7 bases for J; bases not matched to a gene: 11. Germline loops: CDR1 MRHNA, CDR2 SNTAGT. The CDR3 consists of 15 residues. CDR3 sequence reads: CASSKDRAKNSPLHF. CDR3 sequence (DNA): TGTGCCAGTTCGAAGGACAGGGCGAAAAATTCACCCCTCCACTTT.